One sample yielded the 25 T cell receptor beta chains listed below, sequenced in a study of OX40 agonist ivuxolimab in advanced cancers. Assay: immunoSEQ multiplex PCR; the TCRdb copy retains only in-frame clones and omits some. The sample holds fewer than 30,000 clones; 70% to 90% are singletons and the top ten take about a fifth. The sequences come from CD4+ or CD8+ T cells sorted from blood, collected in a trial of the OX40 agonist ivuxolimab. These receptors all come from an adult with an advanced solid tumor such as melanoma, head and neck, liver or kidney cancer.

The CDR3 nucleotides read TGTGCGACCTGGGGTCAGACAGGGAAAAACTATGGCTACACCTTC. It is translated as CATWGQTGKNYGYTF. This chain connects TRBV27 to TRBJ1-2; 7 bases agree with TRBD1. Looked up from germline, CDR1 is MNHEY and CDR2 is SMNVEV (reference sequence). This CDR3 spans 15 amino acids.

The chain carries TRBV14 and TRBJ1-1; 7 bases match TRBD1. In germline, CDR1 is SGHDN, CDR2 FVKESK. The CDR3 consists of 14 residues. V was clipped by 0 bases and J by 3 bases; unmatched bases: 1. CDR3 DNA: TGTGCCAGCAGCCAAGAAAGGGGGCACACTGAAGCTTTCTTT. This gives the protein CASSQERGHTEAFF.

The chain carries TRBV5-6 and TRBJ1-2; 9 bases match TRBD1. This CDR3 comprises 12 residues. Germline V CDR1 and CDR2: SGHDT, YYEEEE. Trimming cost V 4 bases and J 9 bases; bases outside gene matches: 4. This chain's CDR3 is CASSPGQGRYTF. The CDR3 bases are TGTGCCAGCAGCCCCGGACAGGGGCGCTACACCTTC.

This chain joins TRBV14 and TRBJ2-5; D is uncertain. CDR1 and CDR2 from the germline V gene are SGHDN and FVKESK. The V gene lost 0 bases and the J gene lost 5 bases, with 10 bases spanning the gap. The CDR3 totals 14 residues. CDR3 coding DNA: TGTGCCAGCAGCCAAGAACTGGGCTGGGAGACCCAGTACTTC. Residues: CASSQELGWETQYF.

This clone was counted between two and nine times. V gene TRBV11-3 combines with J gene TRBJ1-3; a weak D match, TRBD1 (5 bases). The germline V gene encodes CDR1 SGHNT and CDR2 YENEEA. The V end was cut by 8 bases, the J end by 2 bases, with 13 bases between. The CDR3 consists of 14 residues. The CDR3 region is CASEGDSPGNTIYF. DNA of the CDR3: TGTGCCAGCGAAGGGGATTCTCCTGGAAACACCATATATTTT.

This rearrangement joins TRBV28 to TRBJ1-2; D ambiguous. Germline loops: CDR1 MDHEN, CDR2 SYDVKM. Trimming removed 4 bases at V and 4 bases at J, with 13 bases between. The CDR3 consists of 14 residues. This CDR3 reads CASSSLQPPYGYTF. The CDR3, as DNA: TGTGCCAGCAGTTCTCTCCAGCCTCCCTATGGCTACACCTTC.

The chain carries TRBV4-3 and TRBJ1-3, with D possibly being TRBD1 (6 bases). This CDR3 is built from 17 residues. Germline CDR1 reads LGHNA; CDR2 reads YSLEER. Trimming stripped 0 bases from V and 0 bases from J, with 12 bases between. CDR3 sequence (DNA): TGCGCCAGCAGCCAAGAGAATTACAGGGACTCTGGAAACACCATATATTTT. It yields the protein CASSQENYRDSGNTIYF.

The gene calls are TRBV2 and TRBJ2-5; 10 bases are a match to TRBD2. CDR3 length equals 19 residues. V lost 9 bases, J lost 5 bases, and 24 bases stayed unmatched. Germline CDR1 and CDR2: SNHLY and FYNNEI. CDR3 region: CASSPLAGAVPGEWETQYF. CDR3 DNA sequence: TGTGCCAGTTCGCCCCTAGCGGGAGCGGTCCCCGGGGAGTGGGAGACCCAGTACTTC. The entire variable domain, with the rest obtained from reference TRBV2 and TRBJ2-5, is as follows: EPEVTQTPSHQVTQMGQEVILRCVPISNHLYFYWYRQILGQKVEFLVSFYNNEISEKSEIFDDQFSVERPDGSNFTLKIRSTKLEDSAMYFCASSPLAGAVPGEWETQYFGPGTRLLVL.

This clone was found once. In nucleotides, the CDR3 is TGTGCCAGCAGCTTACCCCTCACGTCTAACAGGGAGGATAATTCACCCCTCCACTTT. It yields the protein CASSLPLTSNREDNSPLHF. This chain connects TRBV7-9 to TRBJ1-6; possibly TRBD1 for D (6 bases). V was clipped by 2 bases and J by 5 bases, with 22 bases between them. The CDR3 runs 19 residues. In germline, CDR1 is SEHNR, CDR2 FQNEAQ (reference sequence).

This clone was observed once. The chain couples TRBV29-1 to TRBJ1-2, with D perhaps TRBD1 (6 bases). CDR1 and CDR2 from the germline V gene are SQVTM and ANQGSEA. CDR3 size: 13 residues. Here the CDR3 DNA reads TGCACCGCCAGGGGCCTCGGAGGCTATGGCTACACCTTC. It codes for CTARGLGGYGYTF.

The V and J genes are TRBV7-9 and TRBJ2-7, with D possibly being TRBD1 or TRBD2 (6 bases each). The CDR3 totals 16 residues. Germline assignment: CDR1 SEHNR and CDR2 FQNEAQ (reference sequence). Trimming left V 6 bases short and J 2 bases short, with 20 bases between. The CDR3 loop reads CASRPDVWGDTYEQYF. The CDR3 DNA reads as TGTGCCAGCAGACCAGACGTATGGGGGGACACCTACGAGCAGTACTTC.

The chain combines TRBV4-1 with TRBJ2-7; TRBD1 might be the D (6 bases). Germline CDR1 MGHRA, CDR2 YSYEKL. CDR3 length: 14 residues. Trimming took off 4 bases at V and 2 bases at J, with 12 bases between the two ends. For the CDR3, the DNA is TGCGCCAGCAGCCGCTTCTGGGGGCCCTACGAGCAGTACTTC. Translating it yields CASSRFWGPYEQYF.

The V call is TRBV19, the J call TRBJ2-2; D is unclear. V gave up 5 bases and J gave up 2 bases, with 6 bases separating them. Germline CDR1 is LNHDA and CDR2 is SQIVND (reference sequence). The CDR3 loop spans 13 amino acids. CDR3 sequence (DNA): TGTGCCAGTAGTTGGCCCAACACCGGGGAGCTGTTTTTT. Translation: CASSWPNTGELFF.

This clone was picked up one time. The chain is built from TRBV19 and TRBJ2-7; possible D gene TRBD1, 7 bases. The germline V gene has CDR1 LNHDA and CDR2 SQIVND (reference sequence). The CDR3 loop spans 17 amino acids. Trimming left V 7 bases short and J 0 bases short, with 22 bases between. For the CDR3, the DNA is TGTGCCAGTACCGTCGGGAGACAGGGTTCGTTCTCCTACGAGCAGTACTTC. It specifies CASTVGRQGSFSYEQYF.

The chain joins TRBV5-5 to TRBJ1-1; D not certain. Looked up from germline, CDR1 is SGHKS and CDR2 is YYEKEE (reference sequence). The V gene lost 0 bases and the J gene lost 5 bases, with 8 bases spanning the gap. The CDR3 runs to 13 residues. CDR3 bases: TGTGCCAGCAGCTTGGGGATTGGGACTGAAGCTTTCTTT. Translated, it gives CASSLGIGTEAFF.

V usage is TRBV19 and J usage is TRBJ2-4; TRBD2 might be the D (6 bases). The CDR3 spans 19 residues. Looked up from germline, CDR1 is LNHDA and CDR2 is SQIVND (reference sequence). V was clipped by 10 bases and J by 1 base, with 29 bases between them. The DNA for the CDR3 is TGTGCCAACCGAGGAAGGGGCGGTTGTTCGGGGGTTGCCAAAAACATTCAGTACTTC. Protein: CANRGRGGCSGVAKNIQYF.

The chain links TRBV6-5 to TRBJ2-1; D not certain. The CDR3 contains 14 residues. The germline CDR1 and CDR2 sequences are MNHEY and SVGAGI. V lost 6 bases to trimming and J lost 8 bases, with 17 bases between them. CDR3 sequence (DNA): TGTGCCAGCAGCCTCTTTGTCAGAACCGATGAGCAGTTCTTC. Protein sequence: CASSLFVRTDEQFF.

This clone was recorded once. The rearrangement joins TRBV28 to TRBJ2-1; 10 bases align to TRBD2. V shed 7 bases, J shed 6 bases, and the junction held 3 bases outside the gene matches. This CDR3 region has 13 residues. From germline, CDR1 is MDHEN and CDR2 SYDVKM. This CDR3 reads CASTLAGFNEQFF. The CDR3 nucleotides are TGTGCCAGCACACTAGCGGGATTCAATGAGCAGTTCTTC.

This clone has just one count. The chain joins TRBV11-2 to TRBJ2-1, with 15 bases fitting TRBD2. Trimming cost V 5 bases and J 7 bases; bases outside gene matches: 12. CDR3 length: 18 amino acids. CDR1 and CDR2 from the germline V gene are SGHAT and FQNNGV. The CDR3: CASSPGLAGGPRWNEQFF. The CDR3 nucleotides are TGTGCCAGCAGCCCCGGACTAGCGGGAGGGCCAAGATGGAATGAGCAGTTCTTC.

Here the CDR3 DNA reads TGTGCCAGCAGTTTATCGGCAGGGACTGGGGCCAACGTCCTGACTTTC. Protein: CASSLSAGTGANVLTF. The chain has TRBV27 and TRBJ2-6; a weak D match, TRBD1 (5 bases). V shed 0 bases and J shed 2 bases, with 8 bases lying between them. Germline CDR1 reads MNHEY; CDR2 reads SMNVEV (reference sequence). The CDR3 length is 16 residues.

V usage is TRBV12-2 and J usage is TRBJ2-7; the table's D call, TRBD2, has no DNA check behind it. TRBV12-2 is a listed pseudogene. The CDR3 length is 14 residues. In DNA, the CDR3 is TGTGCAAGTCGCTTAGACCGCACTTCCTACGAGCAGTACTTC. It yields the protein CASRLDRTSYEQYF.

The V and J genes are TRBV5-1 and TRBJ2-1; 7 nucleotides line up with TRBD2. V gave up 2 bases and J gave up 8 bases; unmatched junction bases: 7. Germline V gives CDR1 SGHRS, CDR2 YFSETQ. This CDR3 comprises 14 residues. The CDR3 sequence: CASSFSGIIDEQFF. CDR3 sequence (DNA): TGCGCCAGCAGCTTCAGCGGGATTATCGATGAGCAGTTCTTC.

The chain uses TRBV7-8 and TRBJ1-6; 11 nucleotides align to TRBD1. The V gene end was trimmed by 4 bases and the J gene end by 5 bases; junction bases not matched to a gene: 19. This CDR3 has 21 amino acids. In germline, CDR1 is SGHVS, CDR2 FQNEAQ. The CDR3 is CASSSQDRGRRVVVDNSPLHF. The CDR3 nucleotides read TGTGCCAGCAGCTCCCAGGACAGGGGGCGCCGGGTCGTCGTTGATAATTCACCCCTCCACTTT.

CDR3 sequence: CASSLGTGTEAFF. CDR3 DNA sequence: TGTGCCAGCAGTTTGGGTACAGGCACTGAAGCTTTCTTT. V is TRBV27 and J is TRBJ1-1; a weak D match, TRBD1 (5 bases). CDR3 length equals 13 residues. The V gene's germline CDR1 is MNHEY and CDR2 SMNVEV (reference sequence). Trimming took off 3 bases at V and 4 bases at J, with 9 bases between the two ends.

The genes are TRBV11-2 and TRBJ2-7; 10 bases match TRBD2. The CDR3 is made up of 18 amino acids. Germline CDR1 SGHAT, CDR2 FQNNGV. Germline trimming cut 6 bases from V and 0 bases from J; bases unmatched to any gene: 14. CDR3 DNA: TGTGCCAGCAGATTAATGTGGACTAGCGGTCCGGGCTCCTACGAGCAGTACTTC. Amino acids: CASRLMWTSGPGSYEQYF. Combining the CDR3 with reference TRBV11-2 and TRBJ2-7 gives the whole variable domain EAGVAQSPRYKIIEKRQSVAFWCNPISGHATLYWYQQILGQGPKLLIQFQNNGVVDDSQLPKDRFSAERLKGVDSTLKIQPAKLEDSAVYLCASRLMWTSGPGSYEQYFGPGTRLTVT.